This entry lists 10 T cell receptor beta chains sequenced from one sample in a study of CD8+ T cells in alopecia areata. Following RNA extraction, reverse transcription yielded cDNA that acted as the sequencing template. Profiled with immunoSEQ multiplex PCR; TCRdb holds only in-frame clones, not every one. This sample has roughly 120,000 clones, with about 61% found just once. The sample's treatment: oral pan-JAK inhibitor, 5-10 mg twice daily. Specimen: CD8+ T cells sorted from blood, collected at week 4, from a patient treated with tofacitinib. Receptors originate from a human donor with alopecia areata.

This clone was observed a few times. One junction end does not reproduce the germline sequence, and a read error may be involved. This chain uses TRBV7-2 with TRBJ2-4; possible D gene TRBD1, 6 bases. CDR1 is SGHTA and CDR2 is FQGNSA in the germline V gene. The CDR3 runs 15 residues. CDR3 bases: TGTGCCAGCAACTTAGGACAGCTAGCCAAAAACATTCAGTACTTC. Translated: CASNLGQLAKNIQYF.

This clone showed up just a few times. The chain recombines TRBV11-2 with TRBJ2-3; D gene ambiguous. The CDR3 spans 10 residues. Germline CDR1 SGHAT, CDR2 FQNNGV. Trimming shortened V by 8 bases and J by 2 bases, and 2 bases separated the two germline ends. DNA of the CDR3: TGTGCCAGCGCCACAGATACGCAGTATTTT. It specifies CASATDTQYF.

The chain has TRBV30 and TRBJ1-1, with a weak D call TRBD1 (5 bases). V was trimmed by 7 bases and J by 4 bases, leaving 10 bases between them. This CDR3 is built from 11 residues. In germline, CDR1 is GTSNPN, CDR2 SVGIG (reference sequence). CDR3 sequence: CALSGGTEAFF. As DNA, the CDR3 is TGTGCCTTGAGCGGGGGCACTGAAGCTTTCTTT.

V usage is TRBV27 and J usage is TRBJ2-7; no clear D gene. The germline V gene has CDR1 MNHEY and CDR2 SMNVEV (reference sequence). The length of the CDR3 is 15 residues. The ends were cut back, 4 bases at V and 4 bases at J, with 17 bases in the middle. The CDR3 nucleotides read TGTGCCAGCAGTTCATTCCAATATCGATCTTACGAGCAGTACTTC. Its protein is CASSSFQYRSYEQYF.

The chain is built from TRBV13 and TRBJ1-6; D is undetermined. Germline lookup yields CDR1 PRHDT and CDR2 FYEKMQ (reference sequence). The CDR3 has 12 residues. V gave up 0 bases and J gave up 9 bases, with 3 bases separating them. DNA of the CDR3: TGTGCCAGCAGCTTAGGAAGTTCACCCCTCCACTTT. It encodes CASSLGSSPLHF.

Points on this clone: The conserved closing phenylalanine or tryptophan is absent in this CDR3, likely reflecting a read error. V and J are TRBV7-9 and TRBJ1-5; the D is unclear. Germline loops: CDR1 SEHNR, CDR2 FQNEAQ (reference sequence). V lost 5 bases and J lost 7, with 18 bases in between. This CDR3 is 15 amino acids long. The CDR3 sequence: CASSGRDTSNQPQHL. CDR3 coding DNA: TGTGCCAGCAGCGGCAGAGACACGTCCAACCAGCCCCAGCATCTT.

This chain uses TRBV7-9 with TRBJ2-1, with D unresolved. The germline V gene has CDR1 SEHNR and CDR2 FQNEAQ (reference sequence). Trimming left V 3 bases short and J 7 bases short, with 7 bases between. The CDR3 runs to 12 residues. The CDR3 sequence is CASSLAENEQFF. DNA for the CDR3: TGTGCCAGCAGCTTGGCCGAAAATGAGCAGTTCTTC.

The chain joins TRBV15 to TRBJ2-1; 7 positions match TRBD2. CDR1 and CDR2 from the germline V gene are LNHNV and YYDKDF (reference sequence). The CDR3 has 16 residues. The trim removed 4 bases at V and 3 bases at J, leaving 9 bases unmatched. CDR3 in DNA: TGTGCCACCAGCAAAGTTCCGGGACTAAGCTACAATGAGCAGTTCTTC. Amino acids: CATSKVPGLSYNEQFF.

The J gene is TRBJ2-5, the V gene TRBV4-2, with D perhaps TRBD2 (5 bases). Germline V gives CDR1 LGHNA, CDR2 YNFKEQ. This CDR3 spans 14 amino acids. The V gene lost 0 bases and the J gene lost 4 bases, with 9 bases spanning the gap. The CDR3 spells CASSQEVALETQYF. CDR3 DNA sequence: TGTGCCAGCAGCCAAGAGGTAGCGTTAGAGACCCAGTACTTC.

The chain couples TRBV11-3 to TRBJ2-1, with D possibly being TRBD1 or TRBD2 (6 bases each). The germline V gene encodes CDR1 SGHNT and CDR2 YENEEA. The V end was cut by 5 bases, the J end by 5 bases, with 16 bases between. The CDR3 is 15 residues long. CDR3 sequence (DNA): TGTGCCAGCAGCGGCCGGGGGCCTAATCACAATGAGCAGTTCTTC. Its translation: CASSGRGPNHNEQFF.